This T cell receptor beta chain originates from a study of blood T cell repertoires in COVID-19. Produced via immunoSEQ multiplex PCR; TCRdb's table is partial and in-frame only. The repertoire holds about 41,000 clones, with 80% to 90% as singletons. The CDR3 contains 18 residues. Germline CDR1 MGHRA, CDR2 YSYEKL. The V segment lost 0 bases and the J segment 6 bases; nucleotides outside the gene matches: 15. The specimen was peripheral blood. The sequence was collected from a man aged 35 to 55 with COVID-19, enrolled during active disease. This sequence joins TRBV4-1 and TRBJ2-7, with TRBD2 matching 9 bases. The CDR3 here is CASSQEKGGRAQISEQYF. The CDR3 DNA reads as TGCGCCAGCAGCCAAGAGAAGGGCGGGAGGGCCCAAATTTCCGAGCAGTACTTC.